This TCR beta chain came from a study of cytomegalovirus exposure and HLA in healthy donors. Findings and limits, study-wide: Presence/absence analysis assumed near-uniform sequencing depth across donors. Later, an analysis showed that TCR beta chains associated with HLA were more clonally expanded than others that were equally common.

Germline-derived CDR1 and CDR2 are MNHNS and SASEGT. The trim removed 1 base at V and 5 bases at J, leaving 5 bases unmatched. The CDR3 is 15 residues long. There are a few counts of this clone. What it binds is not known. 60 Vbeta and 13 Jbeta primers were used in PCR. Profiled with immunoSEQ multiplex PCR; TCRdb holds only in-frame clones, not every one. The sample lists roughly 40,000 clones, 50% occurring once. Healthy bone marrow donors made up the donors. The chain has TRBV6-1 and TRBJ2-3, with 8 positions matching TRBD2. Sequenced: PBMCs. This TCR was sampled from a human donor in good health. The CDR3: CASSEVSGRGDTQYF. The CDR3 DNA sequence: TGTGCCAGCAGTGAAGTAAGCGGGAGAGGAGATACGCAGTATTTT.